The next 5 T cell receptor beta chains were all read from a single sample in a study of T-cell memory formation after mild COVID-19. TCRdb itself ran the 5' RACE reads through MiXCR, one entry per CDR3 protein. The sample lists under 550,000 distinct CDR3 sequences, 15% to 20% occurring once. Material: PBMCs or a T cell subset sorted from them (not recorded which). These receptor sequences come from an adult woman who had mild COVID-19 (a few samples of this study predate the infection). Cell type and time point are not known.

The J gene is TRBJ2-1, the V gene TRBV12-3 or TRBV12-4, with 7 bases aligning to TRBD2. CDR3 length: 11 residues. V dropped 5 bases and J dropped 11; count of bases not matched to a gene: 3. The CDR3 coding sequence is TGTGCCAGCAGTAATAGCGGGCAGCAGTTCTTC. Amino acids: CASSNSGQQFF.

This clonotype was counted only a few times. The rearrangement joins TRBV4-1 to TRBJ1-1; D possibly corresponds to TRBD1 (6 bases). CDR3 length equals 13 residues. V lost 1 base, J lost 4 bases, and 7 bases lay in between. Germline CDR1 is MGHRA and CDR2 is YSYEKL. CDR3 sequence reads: CASSQGGLTEAFF. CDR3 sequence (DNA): TGCGCCAGCAGCCAAGGGGGGCTCACTGAAGCTTTCTTT.

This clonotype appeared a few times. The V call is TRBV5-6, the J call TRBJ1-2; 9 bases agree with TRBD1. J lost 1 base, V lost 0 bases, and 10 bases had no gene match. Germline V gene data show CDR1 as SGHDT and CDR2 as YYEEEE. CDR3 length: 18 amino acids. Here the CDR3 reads CASSLARTGADLNYGYTF. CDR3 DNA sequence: TGTGCCAGCAGCTTGGCGCGGACAGGGGCAGACCTTAACTATGGCTACACCTTC.

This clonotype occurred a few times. The CDR3 DNA sequence: TGTGCCACCAGTGACACCGGGACAGGAGGCACCGGGGAGCTGTTTTTT. Its translation: CATSDTGTGGTGELFF. V gene TRBV24-1 combines with J gene TRBJ2-2; TRBD1 matches 8 bases. The V and J ends lost 4 bases and 4 bases, in that order; junction bases with no gene match: 7. This CDR3 has 16 amino acids. Germline-derived CDR1 and CDR2 are KGHDR and SFDVKD.

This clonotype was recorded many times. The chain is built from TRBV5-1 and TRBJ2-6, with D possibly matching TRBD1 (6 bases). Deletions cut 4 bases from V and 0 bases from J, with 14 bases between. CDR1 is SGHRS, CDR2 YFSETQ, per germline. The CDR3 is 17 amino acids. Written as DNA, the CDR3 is TGCGCCAGCAGCGGGGGCCCTGCGAGCTCTGGGGCCAACGTCCTGACTTTC. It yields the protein CASSGGPASSGANVLTF.